Each of the 17 T cell receptor beta chains below was sequenced from the same sample in a study of regulatory T cells in long-lasting Graves disease. Sequencing libraries for TCR beta were prepared with iRepertoire HTBI primers and Arm-PCR of CDR3 regions. TCRdb reprocessed the multiplex PCR reads via MiXCR and lists one record per CDR3 protein. The sample has 400,000 to 500,000 distinct CDR3 sequences, roughly 15% seen once; the top ten hold 7.8%. As to time point: newly diagnosed GD, antithyroid drugs for less than 3 months. Researchers made the TCR library from RNA that was extracted from PBMCs. These sequences were also reported in another study, on T cells in Graves' hyperthyroidism and ophthalmopathy.

The input for sequencing was peripheral blood mononuclear cells (PBMCs), taken at new diagnosis, from a patient treated with antithyroid drugs. The receptors derive from a woman aged 40 to 50 with Graves disease.

This clonotype was observed at least ten times. The V and J genes are TRBV29-1 and TRBJ2-1; tentative D call: TRBD1 (5 bases). The CDR3 has 11 residues. V was cut by 7 bases and J by 8 bases, with 12 bases left in between. Germline assignment: CDR1 SQVTM and CDR2 ANQGSEA. CDR3 nucleotides: TGCAGCGCCGTAGGGGCCGATGAGCAGTTCTTC. This codes for CSAVGADEQFF.

This clonotype has ten or more counts. The CDR3 sequence: CASSFGQGASYEQYF. CDR3 in DNA: TGTGCCAGCAGTTTTGGGCAGGGGGCGAGTTACGAGCAGTACTTC. J is TRBJ2-7 and V is TRBV28, with 8 nucleotides matching TRBD1. The junction had 8 bases not matched to a gene; V was cut back by 3 bases and J by 4 bases. Germline CDR1 and CDR2: MDHEN and SYDVKM. This CDR3 is built from 15 residues.

This clonotype showed up many times. The chain uses TRBV5-1 and TRBJ2-1; 12 bases map to TRBD2. The germline CDR1 and CDR2 sequences are SGHRS and YFSETQ. V lost 0 bases, J lost 9 bases, and 13 bases stayed unmatched. The CDR3 covers 18 residues. As DNA, the CDR3 is TGCGCCAGCAGCTTGGGAAATCTTCTAGCGGGAGGGAAGCGTGAGCAGTTCTTC. It is translated as CASSLGNLLAGGKREQFF.

The count of this clonotype is one. Since a far larger clone is one base different, this is likely a read error. The chain joins TRBV7-8 to TRBJ2-1, with D possibly TRBD1 on 6 matching bases. The assigned J gene may be wrong: the sequence end matches TRBJ2-5 better. The germline V gene encodes CDR1 SGHVS and CDR2 FQNEAQ. The CDR3 extends over 16 amino acids. The CDR3 DNA reads TGTGCCAGCAGCCTGAGCGCCCGGACAGTCCAAGAGATCCAGTACTTC. Its translation is CASSLSARTVQEIQYF.

This clonotype turned up a few times. The V and J genes are TRBV28 and TRBJ1-2; 7 positions agree with TRBD1. Germline CDR1 and CDR2: MDHEN and SYDVKM. CDR3 length equals 13 residues. V lost 2 bases, J lost 4 bases, and 1 base stayed unmatched. The CDR3 region is CASSLNRGYGYTF. The CDR3 DNA reads TGTGCCAGCAGTTTAAACAGGGGCTATGGCTACACCTTC.

There are many counts of this clonotype. The chain is built from TRBV6-1 and TRBJ2-7, with D maybe TRBD1 (6 bases). V was cut by 5 bases and J by 0 bases, with 14 bases left in between. CDR1 and CDR2 (germline): MNHNS, SASEGT. The CDR3 is 15 residues long. The CDR3 DNA is TGTGCCAGCAGTCCAGGACAGAGAAGCTCCTACGAGCAGTACTTC. It is translated as CASSPGQRSSYEQYF.

The genes are TRBV6-1 and TRBJ1-2, with D unresolved. Germline V gene sequence: CDR1 MNHNS, CDR2 SASEGT. CDR3 size: 13 residues. Trimming shortened V by 5 bases and J by 2 bases, and 9 bases separated the two germline ends. As DNA, the CDR3 is TGTGCCAGCAGTCCAGCGAAGAACTATGGCTACACCTTC. Its protein is CASSPAKNYGYTF.

At least ten counts were recorded for this clonotype. The rearrangement links TRBV28 to TRBJ2-1; 12 bases are a match to TRBD2. V lost 2 bases to trimming and J lost 9 bases; unmatched junction nucleotides: 5. Germline assignment: CDR1 MDHEN and CDR2 SYDVKM. This CDR3 has 15 amino acids. In DNA form, the CDR3 reads TGTGCCAGCAGTTTACCCTCTAGCGGGAGGGCTGAGCAGTTCTTC. Protein: CASSLPSSGRAEQFF.

This clonotype was counted between two and nine times. The chain recombines TRBV20-1 with TRBJ1-3; 7 positions match TRBD1. CDR1 and CDR2 (germline): DFQATT, SNEGSKA (reference sequence). Losses at the gene ends were 3 bases for V and 2 bases for J; bases not matched to a gene: 4. The CDR3 extends over 14 amino acids. CDR3 in amino acids: CSASPTGPGNTIYF. The CDR3 coding sequence is TGCAGTGCTAGCCCGACAGGGCCTGGAAACACCATATATTTT.

This clonotype was counted many times. The chain joins TRBV30 to TRBJ2-2; 7 bases agree with TRBD2. CDR3 size: 16 residues. The trim removed 4 bases at V and 4 bases at J, leaving 12 bases unmatched. CDR1 GTSNPN and CDR2 SVGIG come from the germline V gene (reference sequence). Here the CDR3 reads CAWNPASGTSTGELFF. The CDR3 nucleotides are TGTGCCTGGAACCCGGCTAGCGGTACGAGCACCGGGGAGCTGTTTTTT.

V and J are TRBV9 and TRBJ1-4; a possible D gene is TRBD1 (6 bases). Germline-derived CDR1 and CDR2 are SGDLS and YYNGEE. V was trimmed by 0 bases and J by 4 bases, leaving 13 bases between them. This CDR3 spans 16 amino acids. In nucleotides, the CDR3 is TGTGCCAGCAGCGTAGGGGGCGGGACAAGTAATGAAAAACTGTTTTTT. Translation: CASSVGGGTSNEKLFF.

The chain uses TRBV11-3 and TRBJ1-6; D call uncertain. The germline CDR1 and CDR2 sequences are SGHNT and YENEEA. V lost 5 bases and J lost 11, with 13 bases in between. The CDR3 is 13 amino acids. CDR3 nucleotide sequence: TGTGCCAGCAGCCTGTCTACCGGGGCACCCCTCCACTTT. It is translated as CASSLSTGAPLHF.

This clonotype was recorded at least ten times. V gene TRBV27 combines with J gene TRBJ2-5; D unresolved. The V gene's germline CDR1 is MNHEY and CDR2 SMNVEV (reference sequence). The length of the CDR3 is 13 residues. V lost 5 bases, J lost 0 bases, and 7 bases lay in between. The CDR3 loop reads CASSLAYQETQYF. CDR3 sequence (DNA): TGTGCCAGCAGTCTCGCGTACCAAGAGACCCAGTACTTC.

This clonotype has only a few counts. The chain links TRBV4-1 to TRBJ2-2; 14 nucleotides agree with TRBD2. V dropped 1 base and J dropped 6; count of bases not matched to a gene: 10. In germline, CDR1 is MGHRA, CDR2 YSYEKL. The CDR3 has 19 amino acids. The DNA of the CDR3 is TGCGCCAGCAGCCAAGGACTAGCGGGAGGGGGGACTTATCCCGGGGAGCTGTTTTTT. Protein sequence: CASSQGLAGGGTYPGELFF.

Regarding this clonotype: This may be a read error: a much more frequent sequence differs by one nucleotide. The chain recombines TRBV5-1 with TRBJ2-7, with 15 bases that match TRBD2. The CDR3 contains 15 residues. Per the germline V gene, CDR1 is SGHRS and CDR2 is YFSETQ. The CDR3 region has the DNA TGTGCCAGCAGCCCGGGACTAGCGGGAGGAGGCGAGCAGTACTTC. Encoded protein: CASSPGLAGGGEQYF.

This clonotype was seen more than once but under ten times. The J gene is TRBJ2-7, the V gene TRBV6-5, with D perhaps given as TRBD1 or TRBD2 (5 bases each). Trimming shortened V by 2 bases and J by 2 bases, and 7 bases separated the two germline ends. Germline-derived CDR1 and CDR2 are MNHEY and SVGAGI. The CDR3 extends over 13 amino acids. The CDR3 region is CASSYVGAYEQYF. CDR3 in DNA: TGTGCCAGCAGTTACGTGGGGGCCTACGAGCAGTACTTC.

Concerning this clonotype: A read error may explain this, as a much larger clone is one base away. The rearrangement joins TRBV19 to TRBJ1-4; D is undetermined. Germline loops: CDR1 LNHDA, CDR2 SQIVND (reference sequence). The V and J ends lost 5 bases and 8 bases respectively, with 18 bases between them. CDR3 length: 15 amino acids. CDR3 nucleotides: TGTGCCAGTAGTCATACACGGGGAATGAGAGAAAAACTGTTTTTT. It translates to CASSHTRGMREKLFF.